The T cell receptor beta chain under discussion was sequenced for a study of CD8+ T cells in alopecia areata. Study as a whole: Tofacitinib administration to treated patients was oral, at 5 to 10 mg twice daily.

Treatment defined: oral pan-JAK inhibitor, 5-10 mg twice daily. TCR sequencing used cDNA made by reverse transcription of extracted RNA. This table comes from immunoSEQ multiplex PCR, and its TCRdb copy is limited to in-frame clones, with some not included. The sample lists a few hundred thousand clones; approximately 72% were seen once. This CDR3 spans 13 amino acids. Germline lookup yields CDR1 GTSNPN and CDR2 SVGIG (reference sequence). Trimming removed 3 bases at V and 6 bases at J, with 14 bases between. The source of this sequence is a human donor with alopecia areata. The input for sequencing was CD4+ T cells sorted from blood, taken at approximately week 45, from a patient treated with tofacitinib. V usage is TRBV30 and J usage is TRBJ1-2, with D unclear. The CDR3 bases are TGTGCCTGGAGCCAAACGGGGAGGGATGGCTACACCTTC. Translated: CAWSQTGRDGYTF.